This T cell receptor (beta chain) appears in the sequencing data of a study of cytomegalovirus exposure and HLA in healthy donors. Study-level findings and limits: Per a prior analysis, the majority of TCR beta V segments were productive roughly 90% or roughly 30% of the time. According to reports, the classifier identified cytomegalovirus status with high specificity and sensitivity.

As to this clone: Antigen: not known.

Germline V gene data show CDR1 as SEHNR and CDR2 as FQNEAQ (reference sequence). The germline V and J ends were trimmed by 3 bases and 1 base, with 10 bases remaining between them. The CDR3 runs to 15 residues. The PCR was carried out with 60 Vbeta primers and 13 Jbeta primers. Data came from immunoSEQ multiplex PCR; TCRdb stores just in-frame clones and leaves some out. The sample records approximately 120,000 clones, 70% to 80% being singletons. This TCR derives from a young man in good health and CMV-seronegative. The chain couples TRBV7-9 to TRBJ1-3; D is perhaps TRBD1 (5 bases). Sequencing was performed on PBMCs. CDR3 sequence reads: CASSLSGTSGNTIYF. The CDR3 nucleotides read TGTGCCAGCAGCTTGTCCGGGACTTCTGGAAACACCATATATTTT.